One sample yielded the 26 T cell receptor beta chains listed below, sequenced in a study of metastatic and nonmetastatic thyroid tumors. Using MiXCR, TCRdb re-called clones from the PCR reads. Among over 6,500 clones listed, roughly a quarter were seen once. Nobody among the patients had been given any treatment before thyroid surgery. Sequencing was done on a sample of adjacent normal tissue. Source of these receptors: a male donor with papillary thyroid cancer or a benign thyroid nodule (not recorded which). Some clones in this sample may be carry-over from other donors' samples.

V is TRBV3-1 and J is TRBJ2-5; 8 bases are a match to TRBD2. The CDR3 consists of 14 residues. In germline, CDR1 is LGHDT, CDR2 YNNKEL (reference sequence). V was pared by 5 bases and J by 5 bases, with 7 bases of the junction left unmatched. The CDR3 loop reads CASSFLGGAETQYF. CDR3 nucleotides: TGTGCCAGCAGCTTTCTCGGGGGGGCGGAGACCCAGTACTTC.

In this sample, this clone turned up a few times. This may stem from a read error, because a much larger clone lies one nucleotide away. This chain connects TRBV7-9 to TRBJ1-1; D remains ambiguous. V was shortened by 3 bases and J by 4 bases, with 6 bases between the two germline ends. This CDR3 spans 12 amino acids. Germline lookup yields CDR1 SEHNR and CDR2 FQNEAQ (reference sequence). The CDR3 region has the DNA TGTGCCAGCAGCTTCGGCTCCACTGAAGCTTTCTTT. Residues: CASSFGSTEAFF.

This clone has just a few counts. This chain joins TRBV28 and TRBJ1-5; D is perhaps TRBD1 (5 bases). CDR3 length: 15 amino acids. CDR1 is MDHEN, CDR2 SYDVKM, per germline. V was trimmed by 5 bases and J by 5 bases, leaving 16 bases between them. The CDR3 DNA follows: TGTGCCAGCAGTCCTCCCAGGGTAGTGTATCAGCCCCAGCATTTT. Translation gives CASSPPRVVYQPQHF.

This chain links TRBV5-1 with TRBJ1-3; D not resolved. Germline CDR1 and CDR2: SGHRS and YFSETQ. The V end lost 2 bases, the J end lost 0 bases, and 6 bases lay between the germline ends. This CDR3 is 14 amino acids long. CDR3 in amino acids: CASSLSSSGNTIYF. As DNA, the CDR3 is TGCGCCAGCAGCTTATCGAGCTCTGGAAACACCATATATTTT.

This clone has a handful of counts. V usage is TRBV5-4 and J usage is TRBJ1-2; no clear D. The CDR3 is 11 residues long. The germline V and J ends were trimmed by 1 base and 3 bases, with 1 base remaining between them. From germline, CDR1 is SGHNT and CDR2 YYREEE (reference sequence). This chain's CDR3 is CASSLYYGYTF. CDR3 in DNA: TGTGCCAGCAGCTTGTACTATGGCTACACCTTC.

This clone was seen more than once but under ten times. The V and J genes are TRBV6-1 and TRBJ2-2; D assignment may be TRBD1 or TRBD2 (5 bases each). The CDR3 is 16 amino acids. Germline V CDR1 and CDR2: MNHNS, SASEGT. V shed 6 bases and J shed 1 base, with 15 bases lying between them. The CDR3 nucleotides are TGTGCCAGCAGCCGACAGAGGGGTTGGAACACCGGGGAGCTGTTTTTT. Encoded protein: CASSRQRGWNTGELFF.

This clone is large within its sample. CDR3 region: CASSRQGASPGANVLTF. The CDR3 coding sequence is TGTGCCAGCAGCCGACAGGGGGCGAGCCCTGGGGCCAACGTCCTGACTTTC. This chain links TRBV12-3 or TRBV12-4 with TRBJ2-6, with 10 bases matching TRBD1. The length of the CDR3 is 17 residues. Trimming at V came to 6 bases and at J to 2 bases, leaving 7 bases not matched to a gene.

The DNA for the CDR3 is TGTGCCAGCAGTTTTTGGCAGGTCTCCGGGGCCAGCGGTAATTGTGAGCAGTTCTTC. Protein product: CASSFWQVSGASGNCEQFF. This chain connects TRBV28 to TRBJ2-1; D could derive from TRBD1 or TRBD2 (5 bases each). Germline V gives CDR1 MDHEN, CDR2 SYDVKM. V gave up 3 bases and J gave up 9 bases, with 30 bases separating them. This CDR3 has 19 amino acids.

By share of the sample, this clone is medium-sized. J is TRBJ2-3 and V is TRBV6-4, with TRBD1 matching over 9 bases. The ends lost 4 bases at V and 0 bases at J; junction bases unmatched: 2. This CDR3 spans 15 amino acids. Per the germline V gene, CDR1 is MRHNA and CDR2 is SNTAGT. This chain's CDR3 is CASSAGTGSTDTQYF. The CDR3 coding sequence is TGTGCCAGCAGTGCCGGGACAGGGAGCACAGATACGCAGTATTTT.

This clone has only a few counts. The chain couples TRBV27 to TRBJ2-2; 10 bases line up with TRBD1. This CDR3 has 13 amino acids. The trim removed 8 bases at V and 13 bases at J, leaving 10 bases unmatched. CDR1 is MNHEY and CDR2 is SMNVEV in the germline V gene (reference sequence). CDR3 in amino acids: CASGSDRGRGLFF. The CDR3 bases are TGTGCCAGCGGTTCCGACAGGGGGCGGGGGCTGTTTTTT.

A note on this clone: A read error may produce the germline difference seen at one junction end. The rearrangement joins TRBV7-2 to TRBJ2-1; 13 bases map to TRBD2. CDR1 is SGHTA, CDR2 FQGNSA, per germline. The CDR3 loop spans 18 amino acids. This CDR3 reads CASILAWTSGSSYNEQSF. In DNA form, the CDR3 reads TGTGCCAGCATCTTAGCCTGGACTAGCGGGAGCTCCTACAATGAGCAGTCCTTC.

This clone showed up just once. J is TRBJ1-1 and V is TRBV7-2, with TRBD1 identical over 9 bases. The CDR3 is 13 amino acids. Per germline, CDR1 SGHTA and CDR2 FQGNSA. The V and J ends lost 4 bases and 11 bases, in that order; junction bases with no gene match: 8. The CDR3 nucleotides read TGTGCCAGCAGCTCTAGACGGACAGGGGAGGCTTTCTTT. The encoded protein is CASSSRRTGEAFF. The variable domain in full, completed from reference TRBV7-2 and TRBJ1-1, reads GAGVSQSPSNKVTEKGKDVELRCDPISGHTALYWYRQSLGQGLEFLIYFQGNSAPDKSGLPSDRFSAERTGGSVSTLTIQRTQQEDSAVYLCASSSRRTGEAFFGQGTRLTVV.

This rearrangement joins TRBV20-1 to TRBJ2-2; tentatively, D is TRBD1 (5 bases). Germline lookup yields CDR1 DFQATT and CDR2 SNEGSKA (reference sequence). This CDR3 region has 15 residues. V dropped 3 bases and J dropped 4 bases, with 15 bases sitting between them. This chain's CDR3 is CSASRQGASTGELFF. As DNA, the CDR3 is TGCAGTGCTAGTAGGCAGGGCGCGAGCACCGGGGAGCTGTTTTTT.

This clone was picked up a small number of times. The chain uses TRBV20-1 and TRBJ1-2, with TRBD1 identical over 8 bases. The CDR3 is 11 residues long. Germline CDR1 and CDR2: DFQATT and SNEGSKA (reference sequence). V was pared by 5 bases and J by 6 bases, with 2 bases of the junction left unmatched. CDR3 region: CSAQGAHGYTF. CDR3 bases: TGCAGTGCTCAGGGGGCCCATGGCTACACCTTC.

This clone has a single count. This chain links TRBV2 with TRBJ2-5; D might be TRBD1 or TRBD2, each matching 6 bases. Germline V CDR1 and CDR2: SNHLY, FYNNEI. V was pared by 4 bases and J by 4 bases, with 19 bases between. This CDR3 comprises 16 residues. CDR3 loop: CASSGLGRGRGETQYF. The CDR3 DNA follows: TGTGCCAGCAGTGGATTGGGCCGGGGGCGAGGAGAGACCCAGTACTTC.

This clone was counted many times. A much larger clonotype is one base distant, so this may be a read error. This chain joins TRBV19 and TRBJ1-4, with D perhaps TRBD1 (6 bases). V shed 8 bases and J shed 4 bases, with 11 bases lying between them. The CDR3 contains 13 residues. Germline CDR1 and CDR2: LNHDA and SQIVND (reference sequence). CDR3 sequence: CASWSRGNEKLFF. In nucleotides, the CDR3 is TGTGCCAGTTGGAGCAGGGGTAATGAAAAACTGTTTTTT.

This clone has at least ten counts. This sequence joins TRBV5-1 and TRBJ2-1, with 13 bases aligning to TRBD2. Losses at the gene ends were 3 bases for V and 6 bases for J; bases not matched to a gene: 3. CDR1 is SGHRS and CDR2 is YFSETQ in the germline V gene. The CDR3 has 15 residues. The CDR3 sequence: CASSSTSGGTNEQFF. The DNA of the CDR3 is TGCGCCAGCAGCTCGACTAGCGGGGGGACCAATGAGCAGTTCTTC.

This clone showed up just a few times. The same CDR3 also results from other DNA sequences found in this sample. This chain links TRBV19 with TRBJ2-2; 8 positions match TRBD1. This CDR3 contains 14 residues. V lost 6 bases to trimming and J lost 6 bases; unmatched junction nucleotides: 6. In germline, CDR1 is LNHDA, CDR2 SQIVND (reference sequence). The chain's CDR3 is CASSGLTGAGELFF. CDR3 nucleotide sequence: TGTGCCAGTAGCGGATTGACAGGGGCCGGGGAGCTGTTTTTT. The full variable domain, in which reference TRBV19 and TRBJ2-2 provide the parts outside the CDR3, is DGGITQSPKYLFRKEGQNVTLSCEQNLNHDAMYWYRQDPGQGLRLIYYSQIVNDFQKGDIAEGYSVSREKKESFPLTVTSAQKNPTAFYLCASSGLTGAGELFFGEGSRLTVL.

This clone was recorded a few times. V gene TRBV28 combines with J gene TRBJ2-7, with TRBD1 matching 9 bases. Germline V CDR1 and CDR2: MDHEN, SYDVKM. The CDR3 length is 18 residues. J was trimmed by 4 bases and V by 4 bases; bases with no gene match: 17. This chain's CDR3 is CASSSSSGKTGGGYEQYF. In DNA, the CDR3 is TGTGCCAGCAGTTCCTCCTCAGGGAAGACAGGGGGGGGATACGAGCAGTACTTC.

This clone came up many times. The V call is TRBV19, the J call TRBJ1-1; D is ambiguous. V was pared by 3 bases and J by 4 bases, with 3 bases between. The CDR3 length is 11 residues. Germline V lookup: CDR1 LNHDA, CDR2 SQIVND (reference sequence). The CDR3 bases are TGTGCCAGTAGTATGGGCACTGAAGCTTTCTTT. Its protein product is CASSMGTEAFF. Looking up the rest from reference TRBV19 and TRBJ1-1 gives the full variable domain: DGGITQSPKYLFRKEGQNVTLSCEQNLNHDAMYWYRQDPGQGLRLIYYSQIVNDFQKGDIAEGYSVSREKKESFPLTVTSAQKNPTAFYLCASSMGTEAFFGQGTRLTVV.

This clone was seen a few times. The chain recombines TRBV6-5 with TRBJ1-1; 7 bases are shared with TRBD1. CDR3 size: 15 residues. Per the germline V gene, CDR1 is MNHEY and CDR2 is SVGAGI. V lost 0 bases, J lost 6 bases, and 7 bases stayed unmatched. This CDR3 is CASSYSNQGGSEAFF. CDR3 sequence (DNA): TGTGCCAGCAGTTACTCGAACCAGGGGGGGTCTGAAGCTTTCTTT.

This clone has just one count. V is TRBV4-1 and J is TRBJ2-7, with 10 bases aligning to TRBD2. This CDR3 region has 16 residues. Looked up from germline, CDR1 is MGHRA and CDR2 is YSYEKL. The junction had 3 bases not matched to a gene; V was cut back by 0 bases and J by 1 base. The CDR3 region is CASSQDRTSGSYEQYF. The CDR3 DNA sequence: TGCGCCAGCAGCCAAGATAGGACTAGCGGATCCTACGAGCAGTACTTC.

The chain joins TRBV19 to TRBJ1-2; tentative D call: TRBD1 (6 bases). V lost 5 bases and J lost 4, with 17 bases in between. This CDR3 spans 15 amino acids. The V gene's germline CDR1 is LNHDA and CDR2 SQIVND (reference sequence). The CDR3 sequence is CASSRNTGIGYGYTF. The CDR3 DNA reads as TGTGCCAGTAGTCGAAACACAGGGATCGGCTATGGCTACACCTTC. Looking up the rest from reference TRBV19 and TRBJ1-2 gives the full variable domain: DGGITQSPKYLFRKEGQNVTLSCEQNLNHDAMYWYRQDPGQGLRLIYYSQIVNDFQKGDIAEGYSVSREKKESFPLTVTSAQKNPTAFYLCASSRNTGIGYGYTFGSGTRLTVV.

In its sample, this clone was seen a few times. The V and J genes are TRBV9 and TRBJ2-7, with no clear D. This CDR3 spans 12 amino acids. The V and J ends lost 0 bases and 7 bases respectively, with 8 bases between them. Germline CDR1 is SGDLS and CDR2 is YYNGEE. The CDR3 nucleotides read TGTGCCAGCAGCGTAGAGGGTGGTGAGCAGTACTTC. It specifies CASSVEGGEQYF.

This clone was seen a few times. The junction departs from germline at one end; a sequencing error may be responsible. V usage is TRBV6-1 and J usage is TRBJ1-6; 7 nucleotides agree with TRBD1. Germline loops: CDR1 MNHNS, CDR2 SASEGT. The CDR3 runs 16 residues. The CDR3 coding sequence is TGTGCCAGCAGTGTGCGAACAGGGGCACATAATTCACCCCTACACTTT. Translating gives CASSVRTGAHNSPLHF.

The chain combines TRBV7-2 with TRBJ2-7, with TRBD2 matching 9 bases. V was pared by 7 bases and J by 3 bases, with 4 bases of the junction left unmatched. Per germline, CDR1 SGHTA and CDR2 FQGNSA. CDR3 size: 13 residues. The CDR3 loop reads CASIRTSDYEQYF. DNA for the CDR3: TGTGCCAGCATCAGGACTAGCGACTACGAGCAGTACTTC.